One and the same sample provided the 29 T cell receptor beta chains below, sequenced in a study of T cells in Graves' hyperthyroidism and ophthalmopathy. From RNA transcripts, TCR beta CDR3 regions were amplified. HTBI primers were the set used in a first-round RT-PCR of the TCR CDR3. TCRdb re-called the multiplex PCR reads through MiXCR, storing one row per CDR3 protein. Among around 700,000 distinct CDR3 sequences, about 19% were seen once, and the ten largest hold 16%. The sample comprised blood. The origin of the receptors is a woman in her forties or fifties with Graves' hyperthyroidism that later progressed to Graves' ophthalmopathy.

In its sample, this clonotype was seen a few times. The CDR3 loop is CASSLATSGTEAFF. The CDR3 nucleotides are TGCGCCAGCAGCCTGGCGACCTCGGGCACTGAAGCTTTCTTT. The V gene is TRBV5-1, the J gene TRBJ1-1; D remains ambiguous. This CDR3 region has 14 residues. Looked up from germline, CDR1 is SGHRS and CDR2 is YFSETQ. Trimming removed 4 bases from V and 4 bases from J, with 14 bases in between.

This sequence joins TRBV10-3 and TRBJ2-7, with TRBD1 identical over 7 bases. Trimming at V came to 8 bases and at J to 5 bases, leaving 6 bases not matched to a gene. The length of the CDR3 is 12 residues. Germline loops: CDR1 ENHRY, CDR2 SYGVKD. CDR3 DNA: TGTGCCATCGGTACAGGGGCCCACGAGCAGTACTTC. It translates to CAIGTGAHEQYF.

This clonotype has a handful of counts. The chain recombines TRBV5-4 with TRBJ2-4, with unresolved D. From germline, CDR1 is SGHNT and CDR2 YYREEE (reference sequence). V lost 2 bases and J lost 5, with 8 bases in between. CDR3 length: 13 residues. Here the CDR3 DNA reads TGTGCCAGCAGCTTAATGGCAGAAAACATTCAGTACTTC. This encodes CASSLMAENIQYF.

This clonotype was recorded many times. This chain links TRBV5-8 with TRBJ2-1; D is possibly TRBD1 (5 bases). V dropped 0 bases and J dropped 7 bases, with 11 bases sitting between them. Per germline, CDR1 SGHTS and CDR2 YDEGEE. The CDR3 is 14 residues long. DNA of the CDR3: TGTGCCAGCAGCTTGGATCAGGGTCGTAATGAGCAGTTCTTC. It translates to CASSLDQGRNEQFF.

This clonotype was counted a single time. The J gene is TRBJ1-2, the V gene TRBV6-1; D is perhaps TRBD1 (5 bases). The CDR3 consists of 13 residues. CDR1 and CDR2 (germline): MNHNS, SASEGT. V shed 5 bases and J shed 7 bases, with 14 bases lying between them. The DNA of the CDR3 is TGTGCCAGCAGTCCCGTGGGGCTGTTTGGCTACACCTTC. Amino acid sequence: CASSPVGLFGYTF.

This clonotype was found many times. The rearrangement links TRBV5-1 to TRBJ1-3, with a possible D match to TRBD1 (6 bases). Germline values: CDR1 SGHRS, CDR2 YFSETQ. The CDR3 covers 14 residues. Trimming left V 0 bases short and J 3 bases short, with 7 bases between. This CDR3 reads CASSLDRVGNTIYF. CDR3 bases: TGCGCCAGCAGCTTGGACAGGGTTGGAAACACCATATATTTT.

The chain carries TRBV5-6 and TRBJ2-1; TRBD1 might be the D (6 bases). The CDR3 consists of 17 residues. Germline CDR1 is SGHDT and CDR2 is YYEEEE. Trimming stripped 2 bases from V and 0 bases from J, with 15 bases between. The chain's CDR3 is CASSLPTGSSSYNEQFF. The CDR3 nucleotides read TGTGCCAGCAGCTTACCGACAGGCTCCAGCTCCTACAATGAGCAGTTCTTC. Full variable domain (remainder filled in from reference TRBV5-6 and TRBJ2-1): DAGVTQSPTHLIKTRGQQVTLRCSPKSGHDTVSWYQQALGQGPQFIFQYYEEEERQRGNFPDRFSGHQFPNYSSELNVNALLLGDSALYLCASSLPTGSSSYNEQFFGPGTRLTVL.

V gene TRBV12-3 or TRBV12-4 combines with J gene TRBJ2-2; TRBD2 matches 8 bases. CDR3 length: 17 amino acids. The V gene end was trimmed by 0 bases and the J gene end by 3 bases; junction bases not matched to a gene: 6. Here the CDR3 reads CASSLAPAGAYTGELFF. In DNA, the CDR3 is TGTGCCAGCAGTTTAGCGCCAGCGGGGGCGTACACCGGGGAGCTGTTTTTT.

The DNA of the CDR3 is TGTGCCAGCAGCGCTACAGATACCTATAATTCACCCCTCCACTTT. Residues: CASSATDTYNSPLHF. V and J are TRBV7-3 and TRBJ1-6; D is undetermined. Germline V CDR1 and CDR2: SGHTA, FQGTGA. Trimming cost V 5 bases and J 2 bases, with 10 bases left between them. The CDR3 extends over 15 amino acids.

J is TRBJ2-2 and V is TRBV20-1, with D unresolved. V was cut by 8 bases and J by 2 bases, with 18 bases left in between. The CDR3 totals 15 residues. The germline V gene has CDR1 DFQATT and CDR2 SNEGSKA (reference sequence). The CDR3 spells CSLRALGRNTGELFF. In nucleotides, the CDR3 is TGCAGTTTACGAGCCCTGGGCAGAAACACCGGGGAGCTGTTTTTT.

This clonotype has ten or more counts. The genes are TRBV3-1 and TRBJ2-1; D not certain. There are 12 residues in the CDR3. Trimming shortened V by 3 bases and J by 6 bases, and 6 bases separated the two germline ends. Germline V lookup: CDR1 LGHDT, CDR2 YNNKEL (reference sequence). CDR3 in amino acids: CASSHRRNEQFF. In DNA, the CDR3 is TGTGCCAGCAGCCACAGGCGCAATGAGCAGTTCTTC.

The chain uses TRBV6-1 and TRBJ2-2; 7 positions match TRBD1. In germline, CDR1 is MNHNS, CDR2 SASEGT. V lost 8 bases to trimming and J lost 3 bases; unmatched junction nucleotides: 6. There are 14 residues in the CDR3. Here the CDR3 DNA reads TGTGCCAGCGGCCGGACAGGCTACACCGGGGAGCTGTTTTTT. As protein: CASGRTGYTGELFF.

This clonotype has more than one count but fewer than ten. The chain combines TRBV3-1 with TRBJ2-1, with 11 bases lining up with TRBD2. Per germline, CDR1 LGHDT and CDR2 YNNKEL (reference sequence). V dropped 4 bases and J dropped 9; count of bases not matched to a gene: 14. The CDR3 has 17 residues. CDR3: CASSPTQETSGAGEQFF. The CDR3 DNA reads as TGTGCCAGCAGCCCAACCCAAGAGACTAGCGGGGCCGGTGAGCAGTTCTTC.

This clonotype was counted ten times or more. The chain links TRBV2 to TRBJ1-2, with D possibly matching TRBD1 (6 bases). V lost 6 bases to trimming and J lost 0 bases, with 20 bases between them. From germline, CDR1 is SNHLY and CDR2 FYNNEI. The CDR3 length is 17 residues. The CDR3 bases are TGTGCCAGCAGCGACGGGGGACAATACGACTCTAACTATGGCTACACCTTC. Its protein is CASSDGGQYDSNYGYTF.

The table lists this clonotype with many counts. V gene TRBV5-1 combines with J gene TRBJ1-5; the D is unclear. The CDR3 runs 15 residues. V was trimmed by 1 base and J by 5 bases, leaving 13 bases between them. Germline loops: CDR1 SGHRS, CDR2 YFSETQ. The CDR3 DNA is TGCGCCAGCAGCTTGCTCCCTGGCGGAGATCAGCCCCAGCATTTT. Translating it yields CASSLLPGGDQPQHF.

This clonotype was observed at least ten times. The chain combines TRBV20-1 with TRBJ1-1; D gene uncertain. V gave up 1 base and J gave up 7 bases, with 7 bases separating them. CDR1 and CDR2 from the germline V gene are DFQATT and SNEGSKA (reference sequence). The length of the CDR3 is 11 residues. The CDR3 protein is CSARAGNEAFF. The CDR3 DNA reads TGCAGTGCTAGAGCCGGAAATGAAGCTTTCTTT.

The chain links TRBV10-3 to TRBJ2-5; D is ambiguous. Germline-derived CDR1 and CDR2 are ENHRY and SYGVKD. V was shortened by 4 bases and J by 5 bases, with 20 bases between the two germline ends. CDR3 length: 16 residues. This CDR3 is CAISVRLVGDGETQYF. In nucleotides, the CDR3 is TGTGCCATCAGTGTAAGACTGGTGGGCGACGGGGAGACCCAGTACTTC.

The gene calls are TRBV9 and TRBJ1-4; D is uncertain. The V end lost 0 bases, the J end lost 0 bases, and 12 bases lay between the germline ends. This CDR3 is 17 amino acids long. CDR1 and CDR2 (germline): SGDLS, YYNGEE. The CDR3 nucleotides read TGTGCCAGCAGCGTAGGGATCTCGACAACAACTAATGAAAAACTGTTTTTT. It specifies CASSVGISTTTNEKLFF. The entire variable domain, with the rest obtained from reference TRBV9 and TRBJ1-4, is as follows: DSGVTQTPKHLITATGQRVTLRCSPRSGDLSVYWYQQSLDQGLQFLIQYYNGEERAKGNILERFSAQQFPDLHSELNLSSLELGDSALYFCASSVGISTTTNEKLFFGSGTQLSVL.

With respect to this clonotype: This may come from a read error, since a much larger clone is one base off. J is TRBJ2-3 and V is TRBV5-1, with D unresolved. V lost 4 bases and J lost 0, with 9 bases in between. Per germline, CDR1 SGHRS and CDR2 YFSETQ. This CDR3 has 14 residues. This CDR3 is CASSRGWSTDTQYF. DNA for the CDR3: TGCGCCAGCAGCCGTGGATGGAGCACAGATACGCAGTATTTT.

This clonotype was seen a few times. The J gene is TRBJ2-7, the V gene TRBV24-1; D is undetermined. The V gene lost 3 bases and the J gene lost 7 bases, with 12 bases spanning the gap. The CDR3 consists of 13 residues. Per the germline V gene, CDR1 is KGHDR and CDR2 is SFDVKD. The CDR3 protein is CATSDDLTGEQYF. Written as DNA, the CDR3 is TGTGCCACCAGTGATGACCTAACTGGTGAGCAGTACTTC.

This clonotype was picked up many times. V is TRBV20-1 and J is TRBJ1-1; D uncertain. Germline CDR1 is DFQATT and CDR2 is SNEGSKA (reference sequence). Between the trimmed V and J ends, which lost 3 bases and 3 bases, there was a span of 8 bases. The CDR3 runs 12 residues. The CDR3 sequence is CSASVWDTEAFF. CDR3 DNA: TGCAGTGCTAGTGTGTGGGACACTGAAGCTTTCTTT.

The CDR3 DNA sequence: TGTGCCAGCAGTTTAACAGGGATCCGCCCTAACTATGGCTACACCTTC. This encodes CASSLTGIRPNYGYTF. The chain couples TRBV6-1 to TRBJ1-2; D perhaps matches TRBD1 (6 bases). Germline loops: CDR1 MNHNS, CDR2 SASEGT. V was pared by 5 bases and J by 0 bases, with 16 bases between. This CDR3 contains 16 residues.

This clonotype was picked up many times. CDR3 DNA: TGCAGTGCTAGTGGGACTAAGCGGGGCCACACAGATACGCAGTATTTT. Translation gives CSASGTKRGHTDTQYF. V and J are TRBV20-1 and TRBJ2-3, with 7 bases identical to TRBD2. This CDR3 is built from 16 residues. CDR1 and CDR2 from the germline V gene are DFQATT and SNEGSKA (reference sequence). J was trimmed by 2 bases and V by 3 bases; bases with no gene match: 11.

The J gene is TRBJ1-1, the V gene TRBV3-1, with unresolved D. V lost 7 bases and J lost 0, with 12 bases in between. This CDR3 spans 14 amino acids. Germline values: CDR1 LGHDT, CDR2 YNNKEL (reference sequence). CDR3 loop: CASTPARMNTEAFF. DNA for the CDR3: TGTGCCAGCACCCCCGCTAGAATGAACACTGAAGCTTTCTTT.

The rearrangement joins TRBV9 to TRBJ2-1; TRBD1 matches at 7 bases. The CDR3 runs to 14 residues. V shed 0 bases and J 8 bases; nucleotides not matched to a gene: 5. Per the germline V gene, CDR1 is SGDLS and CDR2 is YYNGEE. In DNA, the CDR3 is TGTGCCAGCAGCGTAGATCCAACAGGGGATGAGCAGTTCTTC. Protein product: CASSVDPTGDEQFF.

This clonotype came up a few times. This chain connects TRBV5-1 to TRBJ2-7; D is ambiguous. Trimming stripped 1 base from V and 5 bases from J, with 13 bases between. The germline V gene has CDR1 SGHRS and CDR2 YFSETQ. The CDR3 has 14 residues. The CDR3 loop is CASSLTLGNHEQYF. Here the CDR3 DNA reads TGCGCCAGCAGCTTGACGTTAGGCAACCACGAGCAGTACTTC.

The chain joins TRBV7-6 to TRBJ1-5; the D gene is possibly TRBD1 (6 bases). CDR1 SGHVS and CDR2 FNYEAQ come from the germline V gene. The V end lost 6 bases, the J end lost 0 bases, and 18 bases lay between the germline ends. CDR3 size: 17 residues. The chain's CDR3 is CASRHRDKTYSNQPQHF. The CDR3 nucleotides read TGTGCCAGCAGACACCGGGACAAGACTTATAGCAATCAGCCCCAGCATTTT.

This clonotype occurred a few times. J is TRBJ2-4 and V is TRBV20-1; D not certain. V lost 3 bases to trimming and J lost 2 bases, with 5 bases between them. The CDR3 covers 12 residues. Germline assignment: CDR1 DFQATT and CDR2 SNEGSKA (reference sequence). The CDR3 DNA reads TGCAGTGCTAGTGTAACCAAAAACATTCAGTACTTC. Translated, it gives CSASVTKNIQYF.

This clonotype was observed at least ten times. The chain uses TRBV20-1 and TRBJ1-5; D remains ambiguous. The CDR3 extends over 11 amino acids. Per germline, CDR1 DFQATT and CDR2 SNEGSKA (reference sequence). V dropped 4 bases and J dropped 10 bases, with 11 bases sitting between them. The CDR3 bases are TGCAGTGCTAAGGGTATCAGCCCCCAGCATTTT. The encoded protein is CSAKGISPQHF.